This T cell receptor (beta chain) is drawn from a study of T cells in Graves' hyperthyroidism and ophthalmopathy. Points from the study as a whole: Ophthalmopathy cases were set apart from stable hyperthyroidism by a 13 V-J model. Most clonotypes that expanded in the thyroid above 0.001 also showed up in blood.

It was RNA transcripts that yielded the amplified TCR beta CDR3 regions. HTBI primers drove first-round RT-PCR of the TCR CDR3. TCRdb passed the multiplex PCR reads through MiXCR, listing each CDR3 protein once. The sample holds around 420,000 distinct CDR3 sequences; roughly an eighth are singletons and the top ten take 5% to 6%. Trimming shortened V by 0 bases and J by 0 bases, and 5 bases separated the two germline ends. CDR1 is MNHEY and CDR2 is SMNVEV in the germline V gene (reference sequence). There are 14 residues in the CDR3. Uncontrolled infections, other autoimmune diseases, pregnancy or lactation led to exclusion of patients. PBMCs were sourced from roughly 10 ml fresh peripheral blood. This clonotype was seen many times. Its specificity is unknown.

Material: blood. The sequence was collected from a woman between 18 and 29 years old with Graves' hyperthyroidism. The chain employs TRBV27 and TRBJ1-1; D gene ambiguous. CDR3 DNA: TGTGCCAGCAGTTTATCTTCCTTGAACACTGAAGCTTTCTTT. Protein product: CASSLSSLNTEAFF.